The 20 T cell receptor beta chains presented below share a single source sample, sequenced in a study of control samples from healthy donors and cancer patients. Sequencing used immunoSEQ multiplex PCR; TCRdb keeps in-frame clones, though not all of them. In the table there are approximately 150,000 clones, around 88% of which are singletons. The sequencing sample was made of blood. Receptors were obtained from a man younger than 35 in good health.

The rearrangement links TRBV5-6 to TRBJ2-5; D remains ambiguous. Trimming shortened V by 2 bases and J by 5 bases, and 4 bases separated the two germline ends. The V gene's germline CDR1 is SGHDT and CDR2 YYEEEE. The CDR3 runs 11 residues. The CDR3 DNA reads as TGTGCCAGCAGCTTCGGCGAGACCCAGTACTTC. This encodes CASSFGETQYF. The full variable domain, with the rest looked up from reference TRBV5-6 and TRBJ2-5, is DAGVTQSPTHLIKTRGQQVTLRCSPKSGHDTVSWYQQALGQGPQFIFQYYEEEERQRGNFPDRFSGHQFPNYSSELNVNALLLGDSALYLCASSFGETQYFGPGTRLLVL.

This clone came up once. The genes are TRBV4-3 and TRBJ1-5; D is uncertain. The germline gives CDR1 LGHNA, CDR2 YSLEER. Deletions cut 0 bases from V and 11 bases from J, with 14 bases between. The CDR3 runs 14 residues. DNA of the CDR3: TGCGCCAGCAGCCAAGACGGGGATCAGCGGGCCCAGCATTTT. Translating gives CASSQDGDQRAQHF.

The V call is TRBV7-9, the J call TRBJ2-4; D remains ambiguous. The CDR3 consists of 17 residues. Germline V gene sequence: CDR1 SEHNR, CDR2 FQNEAQ (reference sequence). Trimming removed 1 base from V and 0 bases from J, with 13 bases in between. The CDR3, as DNA: TGTGCCAGCAGCTTAGGCGGACGGAAACTAGCCAAAAACATTCAGTACTTC. Translating it yields CASSLGGRKLAKNIQYF.

This clone was picked up a small number of times. This rearrangement joins TRBV11-3 to TRBJ2-1; 7 bases line up with TRBD2. CDR1 is SGHNT and CDR2 is YENEEA in the germline V gene. This CDR3 contains 15 residues. Trimming at V came to 4 bases and at J to 7 bases, leaving 10 bases not matched to a gene. CDR3 region: CASSSRGDLQNEQFF. In DNA, the CDR3 is TGTGCCAGCAGCTCCCGGGGGGACCTACAAAATGAGCAGTTCTTC.

In its sample, this clone was seen once. The chain couples TRBV7-3 to TRBJ1-1; D is unclear. The V end was cut by 5 bases, the J end by 4 bases, with 17 bases between. The CDR3 contains 15 residues. Germline V gives CDR1 SGHTA, CDR2 FQGTGA. CDR3 residues: CASSPGQGFGTEAFF. In nucleotides, the CDR3 is TGTGCCAGCAGCCCGGGCCAAGGTTTTGGCACTGAAGCTTTCTTT.

V usage is TRBV7-2 and J usage is TRBJ1-2; D is uncertain. V was clipped by 5 bases and J by 1 base, with 14 bases between them. Per the germline V gene, CDR1 is SGHTA and CDR2 is FQGNSA. This CDR3 has 15 amino acids. CDR3 sequence reads: CASSPGAENNYGYTF. DNA of the CDR3: TGTGCCAGCAGCCCTGGAGCGGAGAATAACTATGGCTACACCTTC.

This chain uses TRBV4-2 with TRBJ2-6; D ambiguous. V was clipped by 4 bases and J by 4 bases, with 14 bases between them. The germline CDR1 and CDR2 sequences are LGHNA and YNFKEQ. This CDR3 spans 16 amino acids. The CDR3 DNA is TGTGCCAGCAGCCTCGCCTCGGGTAGAGGGGCCAACGTCCTGACTTTC. It translates to CASSLASGRGANVLTF.

This sequence joins TRBV6-2 or TRBV6-3 and TRBJ2-3, with TRBD2 matching over 7 bases. The CDR3 is 15 residues long. The junction had 4 bases not matched to a gene; V was cut back by 2 bases and J by 2 bases. Germline loops: CDR1 MNHEY, CDR2 SVGEGT. CDR3 bases: TGTGCCAGCAGTTACCTCGGGGGGAACACAGATACGCAGTATTTT. It specifies CASSYLGGNTDTQYF.

The V call is TRBV5-1, the J call TRBJ1-2, with 8 bases identical to TRBD1. Unmatched junction bases numbered 5, after V lost 0 bases and J lost 4 bases. Germline V gene data show CDR1 as SGHRS and CDR2 as YFSETQ. The CDR3 runs to 15 residues. The CDR3 loop reads CASSLVGTGLYGYTF. CDR3 bases: TGCGCCAGCAGCTTGGTTGGGACAGGCCTCTATGGCTACACCTTC.

The CDR3 loop is CASSPLTGSSYEQYF. The CDR3 DNA sequence: TGTGCCAGCAGCCCCCTTACAGGGAGCTCCTACGAGCAGTACTTC. V gene TRBV14 combines with J gene TRBJ2-7; D might be TRBD1 (6 bases). CDR1 is SGHDN, CDR2 FVKESK, per germline. This CDR3 has 15 amino acids. Trimming pared 4 bases from V and 0 bases from J, leaving 13 bases between.

This clone is a singleton in its sample. The chain uses TRBV30 and TRBJ1-1; D is uncertain. This CDR3 comprises 14 residues. V was shortened by 1 base and J by 0 bases, with 9 bases between the two germline ends. The germline gives CDR1 GTSNPN, CDR2 SVGIG (reference sequence). This chain's CDR3 is CAWSAWAVNTEAFF. CDR3 DNA sequence: TGTGCCTGGAGTGCATGGGCAGTGAACACTGAAGCTTTCTTT.

The chain links TRBV2 to TRBJ2-3, with 9 bases matching TRBD2. Germline V gene sequence: CDR1 SNHLY, CDR2 FYNNEI. V shed 3 bases and J 3 bases; nucleotides not matched to a gene: 4. The CDR3 has 15 amino acids. CDR3 bases: TGTGCCAGCAGTGAGTTGCGGGGGGGGACAGATACGCAGTATTTT. Residues: CASSELRGGTDTQYF.

CDR3 in amino acids: CASSQDPLGGWLTEAFF. The DNA for the CDR3 is TGTGCCAGCAGCCAAGATCCTTTGGGGGGCTGGTTGACTGAAGCTTTCTTT. This rearrangement joins TRBV3-1 (or the pseudogene TRBV3-2) to TRBJ1-1, with D possibly being TRBD1 (6 bases). The CDR3 is made up of 17 amino acids. Germline lookup yields CDR1 LGHDT and CDR2 YNNKEL (reference sequence). Trimming took off 0 bases at V and 5 bases at J, with 19 bases between the two ends.

V and J are TRBV6-1 and TRBJ2-5; the match to TRBD2 covers 14 bases. Germline assignment: CDR1 MNHNS and CDR2 SASEGT. The CDR3 consists of 16 residues. J was trimmed by 5 bases and V by 4 bases; bases with no gene match: 6. This chain's CDR3 is CASSVTSGGAGETQYF. CDR3 in DNA: TGTGCCAGCAGTGTGACTAGCGGGGGGGCCGGGGAGACCCAGTACTTC.

V usage is TRBV24-1 and J usage is TRBJ2-5; D remains ambiguous. The germline CDR1 and CDR2 sequences are KGHDR and SFDVKD. Trimming left V 9 bases short and J 2 bases short, with 6 bases between. This CDR3 contains 11 residues. The CDR3 DNA sequence: TGTGCCACCCAGTATCAAGAGACCCAGTACTTC. It codes for CATQYQETQYF.

The chain combines TRBV3-1 (or the pseudogene TRBV3-2) with TRBJ1-2; TRBD1 might be the D (5 bases). V lost 1 base to trimming and J lost 3 bases, with 9 bases between them. The V gene's germline CDR1 is LGHDT and CDR2 YNNKEL (reference sequence). This CDR3 is 14 amino acids long. In DNA form, the CDR3 reads TGTGCCAGCAGCCAAGGGGTCAGGGACTATGGCTACACCTTC. Its protein product is CASSQGVRDYGYTF.

This clone was recorded a few times. The V call is TRBV11-3, the J call TRBJ2-1, with 10 bases identical to TRBD1. The CDR3 is 14 amino acids. The trim removed 5 bases at V and 9 bases at J, leaving 7 bases unmatched. CDR1 SGHNT and CDR2 YENEEA come from the germline V gene. The CDR3 nucleotides are TGTGCCAGCAGCGAGGGACAGGGGACGGTTGAGCAGTTCTTC. Its translation: CASSEGQGTVEQFF. Supplemented by reference TRBV11-3 and TRBJ2-1, the full variable domain reads EAGVVQSPRYKIIEKKQPVAFWCNPISGHNTLYWYLQNLGQGPELLIRYENEEAVDDSQLPKDRFSAERLKGVDSTLKIQPAELGDSAVYLCASSEGQGTVEQFFGPGTRLTVL.

This clone was detected a few times. The chain uses TRBV3-1 (or the pseudogene TRBV3-2) and TRBJ2-5; the match to TRBD1 covers 7 bases. The CDR3 has 13 residues. The germline V gene has CDR1 LGHDT and CDR2 YNNKEL (reference sequence). V dropped 9 bases and J dropped 1; count of bases not matched to a gene: 5. The CDR3 region is CASRDSSQETQYF. The DNA of the CDR3 is TGTGCCAGTCGGGACAGCTCCCAAGAGACCCAGTACTTC.

The chain employs TRBV4-3 and TRBJ2-4; D gene ambiguous. The V and J ends lost 0 bases and 3 bases respectively, with 9 bases between them. In germline, CDR1 is LGHNA, CDR2 YSLEER. The CDR3 runs 15 residues. CDR3 in DNA: TGCGCCAGCAGCCAAGAGACGCGGAACAAAAACATTCAGTACTTC. It specifies CASSQETRNKNIQYF.

V is TRBV11-3 and J is TRBJ2-3; 11 bases are shared with TRBD1. V lost 5 bases, J lost 0 bases, and 4 bases stayed unmatched. Germline CDR1 SGHNT, CDR2 YENEEA. The length of the CDR3 is 16 residues. The CDR3 sequence: CASSQGQGASTDTQYF. The CDR3 bases are TGTGCCAGCAGCCAAGGACAGGGGGCAAGCACAGATACGCAGTATTTT.